The 2 T cell receptor beta chains given below trace back to one sample, sequenced in a study of cytomegalovirus exposure and HLA in healthy donors. The PCR employed 60 Vbeta primers together with 13 Jbeta primers. Clones were read by immunoSEQ multiplex PCR, and TCRdb kept only the in-frame ones, dropping some. The data hold fewer than 60,000 clones, with around four fifths observed a single time. Sequencing was performed on PBMCs. These receptors originate from a man aged 50-60 years in good health and CMV-seronegative.

The chain has TRBV6-1 and TRBJ2-2; possible D gene TRBD1, 6 bases. The CDR3 consists of 17 residues. CDR1 and CDR2 (germline): MNHNS, SASEGT. V was clipped by 2 bases and J by 2 bases, with 15 bases between them. Here the CDR3 reads CASSESQARGNTGELFF. CDR3 coding DNA: TGTGCCAGCAGTGAATCGCAGGCCAGGGGAAACACCGGGGAGCTGTTTTTT.

This rearrangement joins TRBV25-1 to TRBJ1-6; 9 nucleotides agree with TRBD1. The ends lost 1 base at V and 7 bases at J; junction bases unmatched: 2. The CDR3 totals 15 residues. From germline, CDR1 is MGHDK and CDR2 SYGVNS. This CDR3 reads CASSEFGQGNSPLHF. The CDR3 DNA is TGTGCCAGCAGTGAATTCGGACAGGGGAATTCACCCCTCCACTTT.